This passage covers 10 T cell receptor beta chains from one sample sequenced in a study of blood T cell repertoires in COVID-19. Here immunoSEQ multiplex PCR was the method, and the copy in TCRdb shows in-frame clones only, minus some. The sample gives around 250,000 clones, roughly 86% of which show up once; 0.7% is in the top ten. Input material: peripheral blood. These receptor sequences come from a human donor in a cohort sampled during active COVID-19.

This chain links TRBV3-1 (or the pseudogene TRBV3-2) with TRBJ2-3; D gene uncertain. Trimming removed 1 base from V and 0 bases from J, with 8 bases in between. Germline V gene sequence: CDR1 LGHDT, CDR2 YNNKEL (reference sequence). The CDR3 totals 15 residues. This CDR3 reads CASSQGHLSTDTQYF. The CDR3 nucleotides read TGTGCCAGCAGCCAAGGACATCTCAGCACAGATACGCAGTATTTT.

V is TRBV19 and J is TRBJ2-3; the D gene is possibly TRBD2 (5 bases). The CDR3 covers 15 residues. In germline, CDR1 is LNHDA, CDR2 SQIVND (reference sequence). V was clipped by 5 bases and J by 2 bases, with 14 bases between them. The CDR3 DNA reads as TGTGCCAGTAGTTTCCAGACGGAGGTCACAGATACGCAGTATTTT. This sequence encodes CASSFQTEVTDTQYF.

The V call is TRBV9, the J call TRBJ1-2; TRBD1 might be the D (6 bases). Germline CDR1 is SGDLS and CDR2 is YYNGEE. V was clipped by 0 bases and J by 4 bases, with 16 bases between them. The CDR3 has 16 residues. CDR3 amino acids: CASSVAREGVGYGYTF. In DNA form, the CDR3 reads TGTGCCAGCAGCGTAGCGCGTGAGGGGGTGGGCTATGGCTACACCTTC.

The chain combines TRBV15 with TRBJ2-7, with 12 bases fitting TRBD1. Trimming took 2 bases from V and 4 from J; bases not matched to a gene: 6. The germline CDR1 and CDR2 sequences are LNHNV and YYDKDF (reference sequence). The CDR3 runs 16 residues. The chain's CDR3 is CATSRKPGQGAYEQYF. CDR3 coding DNA: TGTGCCACCAGCAGAAAACCGGGACAGGGGGCTTACGAGCAGTACTTC.

This sequence joins TRBV4-1 and TRBJ2-7; 10 bases map to TRBD1. Germline CDR1 MGHRA, CDR2 YSYEKL. V shed 3 bases, J shed 3 bases, and the junction held 5 bases outside the gene matches. The CDR3 has 15 residues. The chain's CDR3 is CASSHSGTGVYEQYF. CDR3 in DNA: TGCGCCAGCAGCCATTCCGGGACAGGGGTCTACGAGCAGTACTTC.

Details on this clone: Since no conserved phenylalanine or tryptophan closes the CDR3, a read error is the likely cause. No DNA is shown, since the ends of the CDR3 on it are uncertain; the CDR3 is the one TCRdb lists. V usage is TRBV5-1 and J usage is TRBJ2-3; the table's D call, TRBD1, was not checked against the DNA. Counting both end residues, the CDR3 totals 14 amino acids. Germline values: CDR1 SGHRS, CDR2 YFSETQ. Here the CDR3 reads CASSLAPGTGGAVP.

In this sample, this clone turned up a few times. J is TRBJ2-6 and V is TRBV30, with D hard to call. This CDR3 is built from 15 residues. V lost 4 bases and J lost 4, with 14 bases in between. Looked up from germline, CDR1 is GTSNPN and CDR2 is SVGIG (reference sequence). CDR3 sequence reads: CAWTGVNGGANVLTF. The CDR3 nucleotides read TGTGCCTGGACAGGCGTTAATGGGGGGGCCAACGTCCTGACTTTC. The full variable domain, completed using reference TRBV30 and TRBJ2-6, is SQTIHQWPATLVQPVGSPLSLECTVEGTSNPNLYWYRQAAGRGLQLLFYSVGIGQISSEVPQNLSASRPQDRQFILSSKKLLLSDSGFYLCAWTGVNGGANVLTFGAGSRLTVL.

V gene TRBV6-2 or TRBV6-3 combines with J gene TRBJ1-2; 9 bases align to TRBD1. There are 19 residues in the CDR3. CDR1 MNHEY and CDR2 SVGEGT come from the germline V gene. V dropped 3 bases and J dropped 2; count of bases not matched to a gene: 16. The CDR3 coding sequence is TGTGCCAGCAGTTATCCAATTCCGGGACAGGGTCCGGCGAACTATGGCTACACCTTC. This codes for CASSYPIPGQGPANYGYTF.

This chain uses TRBV3-1 (or the pseudogene TRBV3-2) with TRBJ2-7; maybe TRBD1 (5 bases). This CDR3 has 15 amino acids. Trimming removed 1 base from V and 0 bases from J, with 10 bases in between. Germline assignment: CDR1 LGHDT and CDR2 YNNKEL (reference sequence). DNA of the CDR3: TGTGCCAGCAGCCAAGGCCTAGGGGCCTCCTACGAGCAGTACTTC. This sequence encodes CASSQGLGASYEQYF.

Worth noting for this clone: Germline is not matched at one junction end, which may reflect a read error. The V gene is TRBV25-1, the J gene TRBJ2-7; D gene uncertain. The CDR3 has 11 amino acids. Germline V gene lookup returns CDR1 MGHDK and CDR2 SYGVNS. The CDR3 here is CASSPGGLVRF. In nucleotides, the CDR3 is TGTGCCAGCAGTCCTGGCGGCCTGGTGCGATTC.